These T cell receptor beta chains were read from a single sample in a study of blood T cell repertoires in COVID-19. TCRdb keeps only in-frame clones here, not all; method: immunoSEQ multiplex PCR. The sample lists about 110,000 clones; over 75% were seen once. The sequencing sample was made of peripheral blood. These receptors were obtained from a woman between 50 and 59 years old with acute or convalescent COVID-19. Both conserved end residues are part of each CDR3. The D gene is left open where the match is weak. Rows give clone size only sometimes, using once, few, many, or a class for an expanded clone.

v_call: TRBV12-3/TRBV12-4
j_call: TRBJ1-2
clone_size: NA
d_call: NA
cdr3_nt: TGTGCCAGCCGAAGCTGGTCCTTC
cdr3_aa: CASRSWSF

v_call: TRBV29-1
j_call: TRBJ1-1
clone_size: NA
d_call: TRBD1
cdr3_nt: TGCAGCGCTCTGGGACAGGCAAACACTGAAGCTTTCTTT
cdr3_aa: CSALGQANTEAFF

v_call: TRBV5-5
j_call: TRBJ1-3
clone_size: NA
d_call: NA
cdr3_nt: TGTGCCAGCAGCCCGGGGGGGCAGGCGGAGGCCATATATTTT
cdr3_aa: CASSPGGQAEAIYF

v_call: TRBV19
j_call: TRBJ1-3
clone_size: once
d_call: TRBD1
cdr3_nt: TGTGCCAGCTCCGGGACAGGGAGCGGAAACACCATATATTTT
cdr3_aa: CASSGTGSGNTIYF

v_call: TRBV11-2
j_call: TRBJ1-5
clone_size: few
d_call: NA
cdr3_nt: TGTGCCAGCAGCTCAGGGGATCAGCCCCAGCATTTT
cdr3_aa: CASSSGDQPQHF

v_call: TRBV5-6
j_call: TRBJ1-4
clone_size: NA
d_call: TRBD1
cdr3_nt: TGTGCCAGCAGCGACCCAGGGGGTCTTAATGAAAAACTGTTTTTT
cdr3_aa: CASSDPGGLNEKLFF

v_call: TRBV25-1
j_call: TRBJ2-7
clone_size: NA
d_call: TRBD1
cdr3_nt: TGTGCCAGCAGAACTTCTTCCGGGACAGGGATCTACGAGCAGTACTTC
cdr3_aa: CASRTSSGTGIYEQYF

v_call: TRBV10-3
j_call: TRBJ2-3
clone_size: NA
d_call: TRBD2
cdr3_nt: TGTGCCATCAGTGGAATAAGCGGGGGGGCTGCAGATACGCAGTATTTT
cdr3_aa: CAISGISGGAADTQYF

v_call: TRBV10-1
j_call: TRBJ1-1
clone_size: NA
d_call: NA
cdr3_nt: TGCGCCAGCAGTTACGGGGGTAAGGGCACTGAAGCTTTCTTT
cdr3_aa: CASSYGGKGTEAFF

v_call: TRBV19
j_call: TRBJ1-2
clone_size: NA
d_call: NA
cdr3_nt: TGTGCCAGTAGTATAGCACAGGGTAACTATGGCTACACCTTC
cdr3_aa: CASSIAQGNYGYTF

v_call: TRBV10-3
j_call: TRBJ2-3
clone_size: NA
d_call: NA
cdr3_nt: TGTGCCATCAGTGAGAGCGGGACAATGGTAGATACGCAGTATTTT
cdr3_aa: CAISESGTMVDTQYF

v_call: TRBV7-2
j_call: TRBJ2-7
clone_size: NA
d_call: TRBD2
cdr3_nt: TGTGCCAGCAGCCCTAGAATTAGTCTAGCGGAACCCTACGAGCAGTACTTC
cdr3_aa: CASSPRISLAEPYEQYF

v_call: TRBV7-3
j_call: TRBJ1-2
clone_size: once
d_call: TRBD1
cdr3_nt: TGTGCCAGCAGCCCCGGCAGGACAGGGAACACCTTC
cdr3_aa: CASSPGRTGNTF

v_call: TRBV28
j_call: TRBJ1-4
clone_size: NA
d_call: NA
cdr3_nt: TGTGCCACCCGAGAGAATGAAAAACTGTTTTTT
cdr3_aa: CATRENEKLFF

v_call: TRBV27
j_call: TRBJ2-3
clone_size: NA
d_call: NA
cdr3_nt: TGTGCCAGCAGCTCACAAAACATAATCAGCACAGATACGCAGTATTTT
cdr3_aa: CASSSQNIISTDTQYF

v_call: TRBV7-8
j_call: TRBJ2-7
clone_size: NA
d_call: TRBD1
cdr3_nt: TGTGCCAGCTTAAGTTTCCGGGACAGCTTCTACGAGCAGTACTTC
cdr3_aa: CASLSFRDSFYEQYF

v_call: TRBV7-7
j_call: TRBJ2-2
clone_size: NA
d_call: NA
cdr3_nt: TGTGCTAGCAGATTATCGGGGGCGAACACCGGGGAGCTGTTTTTT
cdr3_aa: CASRLSGANTGELFF

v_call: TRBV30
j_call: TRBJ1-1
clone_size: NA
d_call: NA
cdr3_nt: TGTGCCTGGAGTGTACTTCCCAGGCCTCGAGCTTTCTTT
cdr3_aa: CAWSVLPRPRAFF

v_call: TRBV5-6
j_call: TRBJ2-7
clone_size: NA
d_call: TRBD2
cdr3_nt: TGTGCCAGCAGCGCCCTTAGCGGGGGGAACTACGAGCAGTACTTC
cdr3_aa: CASSALSGGNYEQYF

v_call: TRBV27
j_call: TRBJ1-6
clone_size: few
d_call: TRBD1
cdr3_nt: TGTGCCAGCAGCGCGCGGCAGGGGGCTTCGGATTCACCCCTCCACTTT
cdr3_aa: CASSARQGASDSPLHF

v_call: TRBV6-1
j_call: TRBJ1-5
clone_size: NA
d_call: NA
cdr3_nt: TGTGCCAGCAGTGAACAGGGGTTGGAGCCCCAGCATTTT
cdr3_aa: CASSEQGLEPQHF

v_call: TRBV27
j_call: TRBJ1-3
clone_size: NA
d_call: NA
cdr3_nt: TGTGCCAGCAGTCCCCTGGCGGGACGGAGCTCTGGAAACACCATATATTTT
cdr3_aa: CASSPLAGRSSGNTIYF

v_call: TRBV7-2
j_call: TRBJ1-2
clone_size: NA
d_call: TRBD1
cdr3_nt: TGTGCCAGCAGCATAAGGACAGGGCCCTATGGCTACACCTTC
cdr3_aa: CASSIRTGPYGYTF

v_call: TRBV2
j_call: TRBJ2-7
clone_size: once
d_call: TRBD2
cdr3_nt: TGTGCCAGCACCCCTAGCGGGGGCCTCACTGGTACCTACGAGCAGTACTTC
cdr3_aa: CASTPSGGLTGTYEQYF

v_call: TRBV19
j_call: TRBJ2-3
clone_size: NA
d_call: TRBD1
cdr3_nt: TGTGCCAGTAGTATGAGGTGGGCAGGGGGCGGCACAGATACGCAGTATTTT
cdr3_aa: CASSMRWAGGGTDTQYF

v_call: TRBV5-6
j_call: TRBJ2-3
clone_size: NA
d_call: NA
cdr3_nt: TGTGCCAGCAGCTTGGGAGGGTCAGCCTGGGCCAGCACAGATACGCAGTATTTT
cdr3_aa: CASSLGGSAWASTDTQYF

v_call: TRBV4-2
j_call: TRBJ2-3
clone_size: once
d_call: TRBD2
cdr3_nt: TGTGCCAGCAGCCAAGAGGTGGCGGGGGGCCCCACAGATACGCAGTATTTT
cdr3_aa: CASSQEVAGGPTDTQYF

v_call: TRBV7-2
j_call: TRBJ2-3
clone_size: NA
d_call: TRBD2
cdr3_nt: TGTGCCAGCAGCCCAACGAGGACTAGCGGGGGCACAGATACGCAGTATTTT
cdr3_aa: CASSPTRTSGGTDTQYF

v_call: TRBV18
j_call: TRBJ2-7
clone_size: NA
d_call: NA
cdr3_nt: TGTGCCAGCTCCCAGTTCGCGGGGTACGAGCAGTACTTC
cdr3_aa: CASSQFAGYEQYF

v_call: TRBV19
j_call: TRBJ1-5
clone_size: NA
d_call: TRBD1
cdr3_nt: TGTGCCAGTAGTATTGGACAGGGGAGCAATCAGCCCCAGCATTTT
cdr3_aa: CASSIGQGSNQPQHF

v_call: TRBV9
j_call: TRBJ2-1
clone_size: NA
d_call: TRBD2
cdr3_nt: TGTGCCAGCAGCCCACTTAGCGGGGGATGGTCCTACAATGAGCAGTTCTTC
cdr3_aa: CASSPLSGGWSYNEQFF

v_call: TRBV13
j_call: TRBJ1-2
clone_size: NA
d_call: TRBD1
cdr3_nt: TGTGCCAGCAGCTTTAACGACAGGGGGCGACGTGGCTACACCTTC
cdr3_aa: CASSFNDRGRRGYTF

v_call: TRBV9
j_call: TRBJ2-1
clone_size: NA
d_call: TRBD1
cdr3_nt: TGTGCCAGCAGCGTAGACAGGGGGGCGGGTTACAATGAGCAGTTCTTC
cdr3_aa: CASSVDRGAGYNEQFF

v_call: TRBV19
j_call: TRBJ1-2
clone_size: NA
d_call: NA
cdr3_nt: TGTGCCAGTAGTATAAACCTCGGGGGCTACACCTTC
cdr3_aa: CASSINLGGYTF

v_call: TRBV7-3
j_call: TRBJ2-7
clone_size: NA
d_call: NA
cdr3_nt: TGTGCCAGCAGCCCATCAGTTGGGCAGTACTTC
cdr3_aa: CASSPSVGQYF

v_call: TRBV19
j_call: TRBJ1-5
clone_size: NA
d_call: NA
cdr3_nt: TGTGCCAGTAGTATGGAAGTAGGGGGATCAACAGTGAATCAGCCCCAGCATTTT
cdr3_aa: CASSMEVGGSTVNQPQHF

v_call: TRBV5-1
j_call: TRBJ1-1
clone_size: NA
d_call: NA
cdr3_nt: TGCGCCAGCAGCACCCAGGGCGCGAACACTGAAGCTTTCTTT
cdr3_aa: CASSTQGANTEAFF

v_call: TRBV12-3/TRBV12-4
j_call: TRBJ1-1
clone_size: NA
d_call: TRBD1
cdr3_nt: TGTGCCAGCAGCGCTACAGGGGGCACTGAAGCTTTCTTT
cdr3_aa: CASSATGGTEAFF

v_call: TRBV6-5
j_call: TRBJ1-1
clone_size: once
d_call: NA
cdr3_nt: TGTGCCAGCGGAGGGGGGGGAACAGGGAACACTGAAGCTTTCTTT
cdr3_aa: CASGGGGTGNTEAFF

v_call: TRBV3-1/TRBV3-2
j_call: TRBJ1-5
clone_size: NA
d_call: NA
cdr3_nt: TGTGCCAGCAGCCAAGGAAACCCGGGGCAGCCCCAGCATTTT
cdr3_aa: CASSQGNPGQPQHF

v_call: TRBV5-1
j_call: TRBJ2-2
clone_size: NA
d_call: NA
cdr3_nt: TGCGCCAGCAGCTTGGAGGAGGGTGTAGCCGGGGAGCTGTTTTTT
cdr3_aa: CASSLEEGVAGELFF

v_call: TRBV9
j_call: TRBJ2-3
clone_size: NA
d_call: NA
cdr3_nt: TGTGCCAGCAGCGTAGATAGCGGCGCTACAGATACGCAGTATTTT
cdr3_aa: CASSVDSGATDTQYF

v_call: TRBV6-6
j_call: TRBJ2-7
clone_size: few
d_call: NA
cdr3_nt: TGTGCCAGCAGAGGACTGGAGGACTTCTACGAGCAGTACTTC
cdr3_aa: CASRGLEDFYEQYF

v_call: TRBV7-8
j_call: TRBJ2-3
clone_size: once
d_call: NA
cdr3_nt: TGTGCCAGCAGCCCCTTCACAGATACGCAGTATTTT
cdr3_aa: CASSPFTDTQYF